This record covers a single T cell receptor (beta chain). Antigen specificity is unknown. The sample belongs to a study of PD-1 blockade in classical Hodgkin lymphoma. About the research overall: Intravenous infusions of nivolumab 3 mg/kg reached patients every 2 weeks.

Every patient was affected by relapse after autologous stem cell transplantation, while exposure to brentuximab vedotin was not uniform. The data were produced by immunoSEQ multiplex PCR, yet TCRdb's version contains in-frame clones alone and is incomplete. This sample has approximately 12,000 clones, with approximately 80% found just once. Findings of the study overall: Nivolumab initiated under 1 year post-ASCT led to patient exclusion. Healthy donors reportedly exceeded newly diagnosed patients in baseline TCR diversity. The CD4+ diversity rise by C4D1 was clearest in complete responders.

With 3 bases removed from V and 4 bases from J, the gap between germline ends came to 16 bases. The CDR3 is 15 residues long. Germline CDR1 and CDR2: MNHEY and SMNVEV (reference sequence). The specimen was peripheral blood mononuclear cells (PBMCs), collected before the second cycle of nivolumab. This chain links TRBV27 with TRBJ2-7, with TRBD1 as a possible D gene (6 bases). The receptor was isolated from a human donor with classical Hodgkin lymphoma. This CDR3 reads CASSFGARGKYEQYF. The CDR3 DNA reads TGTGCCAGCAGTTTCGGGGCCAGGGGAAAATACGAGCAGTACTTC.